Below are 18 T cell receptor beta chains sequenced from a single sample in a study of blood T cells in healthy people across ages. Together with a sample-barcoded 5' primer, a J-beta primer mix was included in a second PCR lasting roughly 6 to 12 cycles. TCRdb analysed the 5' RACE reads with MiXCR anew, one entry per CDR3 protein. Of 850,000 to 1,100,000 distinct CDR3 sequences in the sample, 30% to 40% were seen once. Sequenced: blood. The receptor set was obtained from a young man in good health.

This clonotype was counted only a few times. The chain joins TRBV28 to TRBJ2-3; perhaps TRBD1 as D (6 bases). The CDR3 contains 14 residues. Germline CDR1 reads MDHEN; CDR2 reads SYDVKM. The V end lost 6 bases, the J end lost 0 bases, and 10 bases lay between the germline ends. CDR3 amino acids: CASRTGSSTDTQYF. The CDR3 DNA is TGTGCCAGCAGGACAGGTTCTAGCACAGATACGCAGTATTTT.

This clonotype was counted once. The chain uses TRBV29-1 and TRBJ2-2; 7 nucleotides agree with TRBD1. Per germline, CDR1 SQVTM and CDR2 ANQGSEA. V shed 7 bases and J 0 bases; nucleotides not matched to a gene: 5. This CDR3 has 14 residues. The CDR3 region has the DNA TGCAGCGCCTTAGGGACAGCGAACACCGGGGAGCTGTTTTTT. It specifies CSALGTANTGELFF.

V usage is TRBV2 and J usage is TRBJ1-4, with 7 positions matching TRBD1. The CDR3 totals 15 residues. Germline CDR1 and CDR2: SNHLY and FYNNEI. V lost 5 bases, J lost 8 bases, and 11 bases stayed unmatched. CDR3 sequence: CASSMTQGQREKLFF. In DNA, the CDR3 is TGTGCCAGCAGTATGACCCAGGGACAGCGGGAAAAACTGTTTTTT.

This clonotype occurred many times. The chain recombines TRBV7-2 with TRBJ1-1; TRBD1 is a possible D gene (6 bases). This CDR3 region has 13 residues. Germline V gene data show CDR1 as SGHTA and CDR2 as FQGNSA. V was shortened by 6 bases and J by 0 bases, with 8 bases between the two germline ends. CDR3: CASSRTVNTEAFF. In DNA, the CDR3 is TGTGCCAGCAGTAGGACAGTGAACACTGAAGCTTTCTTT.

This clonotype has a handful of counts. The chain combines TRBV20-1 with TRBJ2-1; TRBD2 aligns across 10 bases. The CDR3 spans 17 residues. Germline trimming cut 0 bases from V and 2 bases from J; bases unmatched to any gene: 7. Germline CDR1 is DFQATT and CDR2 is SNEGSKA (reference sequence). The CDR3, as DNA: TGCAGTGCTAGAGATCTTTTGCTAGCGGGGGCCTACAATGAGCAGTTCTTC. Its translation is CSARDLLLAGAYNEQFF.

This sequence joins TRBV20-1 and TRBJ2-5; maybe TRBD2 (6 bases). Germline CDR1 reads DFQATT; CDR2 reads SNEGSKA (reference sequence). Trimming shortened V by 0 bases and J by 3 bases, and 20 bases separated the two germline ends. CDR3 size: 17 residues. The CDR3 region has the DNA TGCAGTGCTAGAGACGGGGTTGCGGGGAAACAGAAAGAGACCCAGTACTTC. Amino acids: CSARDGVAGKQKETQYF.

A few counts support this clonotype. The rearrangement joins TRBV2 to TRBJ2-1; D not resolved. This CDR3 has 15 residues. Trimming cost V 1 base and J 0 bases, with 7 bases left between them. Looked up from germline, CDR1 is SNHLY and CDR2 is FYNNEI. This CDR3 is CASSEDRTSYNEQFF. CDR3 in DNA: TGTGCCAGCAGTGAAGATCGGACCTCCTACAATGAGCAGTTCTTC.

Regarding this clonotype: An end of the junction differs from the germline gene, which may be a read error. In DNA, the CDR3 is TGTGCCATCTCTCCCGGGACAGGAACGAACACTGGAGCTTTCTTT. The encoded protein is CAISPGTGTNTGAFF. This chain links TRBV10-3 with TRBJ1-1, with 8 bases matching TRBD1. The CDR3 is 15 amino acids. Germline values: CDR1 ENHRY, CDR2 SYGVKD.

In nucleotides, the CDR3 is TGTGCCAGCAGTTACTCGTTTTCCCCGGACTATGGCTACACCTTC. Translated: CASSYSFSPDYGYTF. V usage is TRBV6-5 and J usage is TRBJ1-2; the D is unclear. The length of the CDR3 is 15 residues. V lost 0 bases and J lost 3, with 11 bases in between. CDR1 and CDR2 from the germline V gene are MNHEY and SVGAGI.

This chain joins TRBV28 and TRBJ2-5; no firm D call. CDR3 length: 15 residues. The V gene's germline CDR1 is MDHEN and CDR2 SYDVKM. Trimming took off 4 bases at V and 1 base at J, with 13 bases between the two ends. CDR3 nucleotide sequence: TGTGCCAGCAGTTCCGCCGCTATGTTCCAAGAGACCCAGTACTTC. Protein: CASSSAAMFQETQYF.

The J gene is TRBJ2-3, the V gene TRBV11-2, with D uncertain. The CDR3 totals 13 residues. Germline V gives CDR1 SGHAT, CDR2 FQNNGV. V shed 5 bases and J shed 6 bases, with 12 bases lying between them. The CDR3 protein is CASSLFMVDTQYF. In DNA form, the CDR3 reads TGTGCCAGCAGCCTCTTTATGGTGGATACGCAGTATTTT.

Note on this clonotype: This may stem from a read error, because a much larger clone lies one nucleotide away. The chain recombines TRBV7-2 with TRBJ2-1; TRBD1 might be the D (6 bases). The CDR3 has 13 amino acids. V lost 4 bases and J 9 bases, leaving 13 bases between the germline ends. The V gene's germline CDR1 is SGHTA and CDR2 FQGNSA. The CDR3 DNA is TGTGCCAGCAGCTGTTCAGGGGTGCGTGAGCAGTTCTTC. Encoded protein: CASSCSGVREQFF.

V usage is TRBV7-2 and J usage is TRBJ1-1; 10 nucleotides align to TRBD1. Germline lookup yields CDR1 SGHTA and CDR2 FQGNSA. The CDR3 sequence is 15 residues long. The J segment lost 4 bases and the V segment lost 4 bases, leaving 6 bases of the junction unmatched. This chain's CDR3 is CASSSRQGAGTEAFF. The CDR3 DNA reads as TGTGCCAGCAGCTCCCGACAGGGGGCGGGCACTGAAGCTTTCTTT.

This clonotype appeared a few times. The J gene is TRBJ2-7, the V gene TRBV12-3 or TRBV12-4, with D uncertain. Trimming removed 5 bases from V and 0 bases from J, with 11 bases in between. The CDR3 contains 14 residues. CDR3 sequence reads: CASSPRAFSYEQYF. The CDR3 DNA reads TGTGCCAGCAGTCCCCGGGCCTTCTCCTACGAGCAGTACTTC.

The CDR3 DNA sequence: TGTGCCAGCAGTGACAACCCCTCGGTCTATGGCTACACCTTC. Translation: CASSDNPSVYGYTF. This chain uses TRBV27 with TRBJ1-2; no definite D call. The CDR3 spans 14 residues. Germline V gene sequence: CDR1 MNHEY, CDR2 SMNVEV (reference sequence). The V end lost 5 bases, the J end lost 4 bases, and 14 bases lay between the germline ends.

V is TRBV3-1 and J is TRBJ1-6; D remains unclear. CDR1 and CDR2 (germline): LGHDT, YNNKEL (reference sequence). This CDR3 is 14 amino acids long. V was trimmed by 3 bases and J by 7 bases, leaving 10 bases between them. CDR3 sequence: CASSQADPNSPLHF. In nucleotides, the CDR3 is TGTGCCAGCAGCCAGGCAGACCCAAATTCACCCCTCCACTTT.

The chain joins TRBV7-2 to TRBJ1-2; 11 bases align to TRBD1. The CDR3 consists of 15 residues. With 5 bases clipped from V and 8 bases from J, the junction kept 10 bases outside the gene matches. The V gene's germline CDR1 is SGHTA and CDR2 FQGNSA. This CDR3 is CASSPNQGTGGGYTF. The DNA for the CDR3 is TGTGCCAGCAGCCCCAACCAAGGGACAGGGGGAGGCTACACCTTC.

J is TRBJ1-2 and V is TRBV20-1; D might be TRBD1 (5 bases). Germline-derived CDR1 and CDR2 are DFQATT and SNEGSKA (reference sequence). The CDR3 extends over 13 amino acids. The germline V and J ends were trimmed by 6 bases and 4 bases, with 15 bases remaining between them. As DNA, the CDR3 is TGCAGTGCCCCCGGGAGGACAATCTATGGCTACACCTTC. Encoded protein: CSAPGRTIYGYTF.